This T cell receptor (beta chain) was observed in a study of blood T cells in healthy people across ages. The CDR3 sequence is 13 residues long. The germline V gene has CDR1 SQVTM and CDR2 ANQGSEA. A sample-barcoded 5' primer and a J-beta primer mix were used in a second PCR of roughly 6 to 12 cycles. TCRdb re-analysed the 5' RACE reads in MiXCR, keeping a single row per CDR3 protein. The sample records under 800,000 distinct CDR3 sequences, roughly 44% being singletons. Sample: blood. The receptor comes from a woman aged 60-75 years in good health. The V gene is TRBV29-1, the J gene TRBJ2-4, with D possibly matching TRBD1 (6 bases). The better agreement between TRBJ2-7 and the DNA end casts doubt on the J call. CDR3 residues: CSVGEQGRYEQYF. Here the CDR3 DNA reads TGCAGCGTTGGGGAACAGGGAAGGTACGAGCAGTACTTC.